This entry lists 23 T cell receptor beta chains sequenced from one sample in a study of immune evolution from preneoplasia to lung adenocarcinoma. The data were produced by immunoSEQ multiplex PCR, yet TCRdb's version contains in-frame clones alone and is incomplete. Here the sample spans some 9,000 clones, roughly 80% being singletons. Material for sequencing was FFPE minimally invasive lung adenocarcinoma tissue. The receptors originated from a donor older than 65 with lung adenocarcinoma.

This chain uses TRBV7-9 with TRBJ2-1, with D possibly TRBD2 on 5 matching bases. V dropped 2 bases and J dropped 4 bases, with 9 bases sitting between them. The CDR3 covers 14 residues. CDR1 and CDR2 from the germline V gene are SEHNR and FQNEAQ (reference sequence). Written as DNA, the CDR3 is TGTGCCAGCAGCTTACTAGCCTGGTACAATGAGCAGTTCTTC. The encoded protein is CASSLLAWYNEQFF. Combining the CDR3 with reference TRBV7-9 and TRBJ2-1 gives the whole variable domain DTGVSQNPRHKITKRGQNVTFRCDPISEHNRLYWYRQTLGQGPEFLTYFQNEAQLEKSRLLSDRFSAERPKGSFSTLEIQRTEQGDSAMYLCASSLLAWYNEQFFGPGTRLTVL.

The chain employs TRBV2 and TRBJ2-7, with 7 bases lining up with TRBD2. The ends lost 6 bases at V and 5 bases at J; junction bases unmatched: 16. Germline values: CDR1 SNHLY, CDR2 FYNNEI. The CDR3 is 16 amino acids. The CDR3 loop reads CASSPLGAGKGNEQYF. The CDR3 nucleotides are TGTGCCAGCAGCCCCCTCGGAGCGGGAAAAGGGAACGAGCAGTACTTC.

With respect to this clone: This sample also contains other DNA sequences that code for the same CDR3. In DNA, the CDR3 is TGTGCCAGCAGTTTATACAATGAGCAGTTCTTC. It codes for CASSLYNEQFF. The chain carries TRBV27 and TRBJ2-1; D is uncertain. The germline gives CDR1 MNHEY, CDR2 SMNVEV (reference sequence). The CDR3 runs to 11 residues. V was clipped by 1 base and J by 5 bases, with 0 bases between them.

This clone was seen more than once but under ten times. This sequence joins TRBV6-1 and TRBJ2-1; 7 bases agree with TRBD1. J lost 7 bases, V lost 4 bases, and 4 bases had no gene match. Per germline, CDR1 MNHNS and CDR2 SASEGT. There are 13 residues in the CDR3. In nucleotides, the CDR3 is TGTGCCAGCAGTGGACAGGGCCCGAATGAGCAGTTCTTC. Translated: CASSGQGPNEQFF.

CDR3: CASRPTGGLGPYKSSGANVLTF. DNA for the CDR3: TGTGCCAGCAGGCCGACAGGGGGCCTTGGGCCTTATAAGAGCTCTGGGGCCAACGTCCTGACTTTC. This chain connects TRBV27 to TRBJ2-6; TRBD1 aligns across 10 bases. There are 22 residues in the CDR3. V lost 6 bases and J lost 0; bases outside the gene matches: 20. Germline values: CDR1 MNHEY, CDR2 SMNVEV (reference sequence).

This clone came up a few times. This rearrangement joins TRBV15 to TRBJ2-7, with D uncertain. This CDR3 comprises 12 residues. The germline V gene has CDR1 LNHNV and CDR2 YYDKDF (reference sequence). V was cut by 5 bases and J by 3 bases, with 8 bases left in between. The CDR3 nucleotides read TGTGCCACCAGCCGACCAAACTACGAGCAGTACTTC. Its translation: CATSRPNYEQYF.

V and J are TRBV4-1 and TRBJ2-7; maybe TRBD2 (7 bases). CDR3 length: 15 residues. Germline CDR1 is MGHRA and CDR2 is YSYEKL. The V gene lost 3 bases and the J gene lost 0 bases, with 12 bases spanning the gap. Here the CDR3 reads CASSQGRGSSYEQYF. In nucleotides, the CDR3 is TGCGCCAGCAGCCAGGGGAGGGGGTCCTCCTACGAGCAGTACTTC.

The chain is built from TRBV10-1 and TRBJ2-7; 10 bases align to TRBD2. The CDR3 spans 15 residues. Losses at the gene ends were 10 bases for V and 4 bases for J; bases not matched to a gene: 13. Germline CDR1 and CDR2: WNHNN and SYGVQD (reference sequence). The DNA for the CDR3 is TGCGCCACCCTAAGGGTAAGCGGGAGGGAATACGAGCAGTACTTC. Its protein is CATLRVSGREYEQYF.

The V and J genes are TRBV9 and TRBJ2-1, with D perhaps TRBD2 (6 bases). Germline CDR1 and CDR2: SGDLS and YYNGEE. The germline V and J ends were trimmed by 4 bases and 3 bases, with 20 bases remaining between them. The CDR3 has 17 residues. CDR3 sequence (DNA): TGTGCCAGCAGCTCCACGGAGGTGACTAGACACTACAATGAGCAGTTCTTC. This gives the protein CASSSTEVTRHYNEQFF.

The chain has TRBV18 and TRBJ2-5, with D perhaps matching TRBD2 (5 bases). There are 13 residues in the CDR3. V lost 3 bases, J lost 5 bases, and 10 bases lay in between. CDR1 and CDR2 from the germline V gene are KGHSH and LQKENI. The CDR3 DNA sequence: TGTGCCAGCTCACCCCGGCGAGGGGAGACCCAGTACTTC. This codes for CASSPRRGETQYF.

V usage is TRBV10-3 and J usage is TRBJ1-1, with TRBD1 identical over 8 bases. The V segment lost 3 bases and the J segment 0 bases; nucleotides outside the gene matches: 9. Germline V CDR1 and CDR2: ENHRY, SYGVKD. This CDR3 region has 17 residues. CDR3 region: CAISDLRDRTVNTEAFF. The CDR3, as DNA: TGTGCCATCAGTGACCTCCGGGACAGGACTGTGAACACTGAAGCTTTCTTT.

The chain combines TRBV29-1 with TRBJ1-1; no definite D call. Trimming took off 4 bases at V and 9 bases at J, with 9 bases between the two ends. Looked up from germline, CDR1 is SQVTM and CDR2 is ANQGSEA. The CDR3 is made up of 10 amino acids. The CDR3 region has the DNA TGCAGCGTTGTTATAGAGAAAGCTTTCTTT. Amino acids: CSVVIEKAFF.

The J gene is TRBJ2-2, the V gene TRBV2; 9 bases fit TRBD1. Germline V gives CDR1 SNHLY, CDR2 FYNNEI. This CDR3 is built from 14 residues. The ends lost 6 bases at V and 4 bases at J; junction bases unmatched: 3. CDR3 loop: CASSWTGATGELFF. The CDR3 nucleotides are TGTGCCAGCAGCTGGACAGGGGCCACCGGGGAGCTGTTTTTT.

This clone was counted a few times. The chain has TRBV28 and TRBJ1-1; D is ambiguous. The ends were cut back, 5 bases at V and 6 bases at J, with 4 bases in the middle. CDR1 is MDHEN, CDR2 SYDVKM, per germline. The CDR3 covers 10 residues. The CDR3 spells CASSGPEAFF. DNA for the CDR3: TGTGCCAGCAGTGGGCCTGAAGCTTTCTTT.

The chain combines TRBV5-4 with TRBJ2-7, with D maybe TRBD2 (5 bases). CDR3 length: 14 residues. From germline, CDR1 is SGHNT and CDR2 YYREEE (reference sequence). V was cut by 4 bases and J by 3 bases, with 14 bases left in between. The CDR3 DNA sequence: TGTGCCAGCAGCCCGGCCGGGGAGATCTACGAGCAGTACTTC. This sequence encodes CASSPAGEIYEQYF.

This clone was observed once. V is TRBV28 and J is TRBJ1-6, with 7 bases fitting TRBD1. Germline trimming cut 4 bases from V and 7 bases from J; bases unmatched to any gene: 7. CDR1 is MDHEN and CDR2 is SYDVKM in the germline V gene. The CDR3 spans 15 residues. CDR3 nucleotide sequence: TGTGCCAGCAGTTACCGACAGGGAGTGAATTCACCCCTCCACTTT. This encodes CASSYRQGVNSPLHF.

This clone was seen only once. The J gene is TRBJ2-3, the V gene TRBV5-6; D is unresolved. From germline, CDR1 is SGHDT and CDR2 YYEEEE. The CDR3 runs 14 residues. V lost 2 bases to trimming and J lost 4 bases, with 11 bases between them. This CDR3 reads CASSFFRRADTQYF. In DNA form, the CDR3 reads TGTGCCAGCAGCTTTTTCCGACGAGCAGATACGCAGTATTTT.

This clone has just one count. This chain connects TRBV27 to TRBJ2-1; D possibly uses TRBD1 or TRBD2 (6 bases each). This CDR3 spans 16 amino acids. From germline, CDR1 is MNHEY and CDR2 SMNVEV (reference sequence). V dropped 6 bases and J dropped 0 bases, with 15 bases sitting between them. CDR3 DNA sequence: TGTGCCAGCAGGGAGGGGGGATTCAGCTCCTACAATGAGCAGTTCTTC. Protein product: CASREGGFSSYNEQFF.

This sequence joins TRBV7-9 and TRBJ2-1, with 13 bases lining up with TRBD2. The V segment lost 5 bases and the J segment 8 bases; nucleotides outside the gene matches: 12. The CDR3 spans 17 residues. From germline, CDR1 is SEHNR and CDR2 FQNEAQ (reference sequence). The chain's CDR3 is CASSQKWTSGSYYEQFF. The CDR3 DNA is TGTGCCAGCAGCCAAAAATGGACTAGCGGGAGCTATTATGAGCAGTTCTTC.

The chain joins TRBV5-1 to TRBJ2-7, with 7 bases that match TRBD1. Germline V gene lookup returns CDR1 SGHRS and CDR2 YFSETQ. The CDR3 length is 14 residues. J lost 2 bases, V lost 5 bases, and 7 bases had no gene match. The CDR3 bases are TGCGCCAGCAGGAGGGGACAGATGACCTACGAGCAGTACTTC. Residues: CASRRGQMTYEQYF.

This clone occurred once. V gene TRBV18 combines with J gene TRBJ2-7; 8 bases map to TRBD2. The germline CDR1 and CDR2 sequences are KGHSH and LQKENI. There are 16 residues in the CDR3. The J segment lost 0 bases and the V segment lost 2 bases, leaving 6 bases of the junction unmatched. CDR3 DNA sequence: TGTGCCAGCTCACCAATTCCTAGCGGGTCCTCCTACGAGCAGTACTTC. This encodes CASSPIPSGSSYEQYF.

The chain joins TRBV7-6 to TRBJ2-7, with D possibly being TRBD2 (7 bases). V gave up 5 bases and J gave up 5 bases, with 22 bases separating them. The CDR3 extends over 16 amino acids. CDR1 is SGHVS and CDR2 is FNYEAQ in the germline V gene. The CDR3 reads CASSPGLAGGGDEQYF. In nucleotides, the CDR3 is TGTGCCAGCAGCCCGGGGCTAGCTGGGGGGGGCGACGAGCAGTACTTC.

This clone was detected only once. This chain uses TRBV28 with TRBJ2-2; 8 bases fit TRBD2. The J segment lost 6 bases and the V segment lost 5 bases, leaving 8 bases of the junction unmatched. The CDR3 consists of 15 residues. Germline V lookup: CDR1 MDHEN, CDR2 SYDVKM. DNA for the CDR3: TGTGCCAGCAGTCCGGGGGGGGCCTTGCCCGGGGAGCTGTTTTTT. Translated: CASSPGGALPGELFF.